This T cell receptor (beta chain) stems from a study of blood T cell repertoires in COVID-19. The overall study: Collection of acute and convalescent COVID-19 samples took place in the United States, Italy and Spain. The cDNA or gDNA used as material had been derived from T cells, B-cell-depleted T cells, or PBMCs.

There are 15 residues in the CDR3. The junction had 3 bases not matched to a gene; V was cut back by 5 bases and J by 0 bases. The germline V gene encodes CDR1 SGHTA and CDR2 FQGTGA. Per the study methods: Quantification of nucleated cells was approximated via reference gene primer amplification. Profiling relied on immunoSEQ multiplex PCR, and the TCRdb table lists in-frame clones only, not all of them. For V, J and clone size, that table is used; D and trimming come from the DNA. Found here are about 130,000 clones, around 88% of them singletons; the top ten hold about a sixth. V and J are TRBV7-3 and TRBJ2-3, with 9 bases that match TRBD2. The sequence derives from a woman between 45 and 60 years old who had recovered from COVID-19. Source material: peripheral blood. CDR3 nucleotides: TGTGCCAGCAGCAGAACTAGCGGGAGCACAGATACGCAGTATTTT. It yields the protein CASSRTSGSTDTQYF.